These 27 T cell receptor beta chains originate from one sample sequenced in a study of spatial heterogeneity in lung cancer. In TCRdb, the 5' RACE reads were re-called with MiXCR into one record per CDR3 protein. The sample lists tens of thousands of distinct CDR3 sequences, around 15% seen once, with approximately 60% in the top ten. Time point here: sample taken at primary tumor resection. Researchers sequenced whole RNA taken from tumor, nontumor lung or frozen PBMC without sorting. Sequences were derived from PBMCs, sampled at surgery. These receptors were taken from a male donor with early-stage non-small cell lung cancer.

This clonotype was recorded a few times. This sequence joins TRBV7-9 and TRBJ2-7; D is perhaps TRBD1 (6 bases). This CDR3 region has 12 residues. The V end was cut by 8 bases, the J end by 0 bases, with 8 bases between. In germline, CDR1 is SEHNR, CDR2 FQNEAQ (reference sequence). CDR3 sequence reads: CASGQSSYEQYF. In nucleotides, the CDR3 is TGTGCCAGCGGACAGAGCTCCTACGAGCAGTACTTC.

This clonotype was picked up a small number of times. The V call is TRBV6-2 or TRBV6-3, the J call TRBJ2-1, with 7 bases identical to TRBD2. The CDR3 runs 14 residues. The junction had 13 bases not matched to a gene; V was cut back by 10 bases and J by 7 bases. Germline CDR1 is MNHEY and CDR2 is SVGEGT. In nucleotides, the CDR3 is TGTGCCACCTCCCGGACTAGAGTGACAAATGAGCAGTTCTTC. This sequence encodes CATSRTRVTNEQFF.

This clonotype was detected only a few times. The chain employs TRBV2 and TRBJ2-7; the D gene is possibly TRBD2 (5 bases). The V end was cut by 8 bases, the J end by 5 bases, with 16 bases between. CDR1 and CDR2 (germline): SNHLY, FYNNEI. The CDR3 extends over 13 amino acids. The CDR3 sequence: CASGRTYFDEQYF. The CDR3 nucleotides read TGTGCCAGCGGCAGGACTTATTTCGACGAGCAGTACTTC.

This clonotype turned up a few times. This rearrangement joins TRBV12-3 or TRBV12-4 to TRBJ1-4; 9 bases match TRBD1. J lost 7 bases, V lost 4 bases, and 7 bases had no gene match. The CDR3 runs 15 residues. CDR3 sequence reads: CASSSPGTGPEKLFF. As DNA, the CDR3 is TGTGCCAGCAGTTCCCCCGGGACAGGGCCTGAAAAACTGTTTTTT.

This sequence joins TRBV5-1 and TRBJ1-4; 11 bases align to TRBD1. The germline V gene encodes CDR1 SGHRS and CDR2 YFSETQ. Trimming removed 4 bases from V and 2 bases from J; junction bases left unmatched: 7. CDR3 length equals 17 residues. As DNA, the CDR3 is TGCGCCAGCAGCGACGGACAGGGGGCTACTACTAATGAAAAACTGTTTTTT. Its translation: CASSDGQGATTNEKLFF.

The chain combines TRBV3-1 with TRBJ2-7; D is perhaps TRBD1 or TRBD2 (6 bases each). This CDR3 is 15 amino acids long. Deletions cut 0 bases from V and 0 bases from J, with 9 bases between. Germline CDR1 LGHDT, CDR2 YNNKEL (reference sequence). CDR3 in amino acids: CASSQDGGDSYEQYF. The CDR3 DNA sequence: TGTGCCAGCAGCCAAGACGGGGGCGACTCCTACGAGCAGTACTTC.

This chain connects TRBV5-1 to TRBJ2-1, with 7 positions matching TRBD2. Germline V gives CDR1 SGHRS, CDR2 YFSETQ. The J segment lost 4 bases and the V segment lost 4 bases, leaving 5 bases of the junction unmatched. The CDR3 extends over 14 amino acids. This CDR3 reads CASSGDYLYNEQFF. CDR3 coding DNA: TGCGCCAGCAGCGGGGACTACCTATACAATGAGCAGTTCTTC.

This clonotype showed up many times. The CDR3: CASSFSGTPSGNTIYF. The CDR3 region has the DNA TGTGCCAGCAGCTTTTCCGGGACACCCTCTGGAAACACCATATATTTT. V gene TRBV7-2 combines with J gene TRBJ1-3, with a weak D call TRBD1 (6 bases). V was pared by 3 bases and J by 0 bases, with 12 bases between. Germline V lookup: CDR1 SGHTA, CDR2 FQGNSA. This CDR3 comprises 16 residues.

The count of this clonotype is one. The rearrangement links TRBV5-1 to TRBJ2-3, with D possibly matching TRBD2 (6 bases). Per the germline V gene, CDR1 is SGHRS and CDR2 is YFSETQ. Deletions cut 0 bases from V and 5 bases from J, with 10 bases between. The CDR3 runs 14 residues. The CDR3 spells CASSLGGTGDTQYF. CDR3 sequence (DNA): TGCGCCAGCAGCTTGGGCGGGACTGGAGATACGCAGTATTTT.

This clonotype appeared many times. V usage is TRBV5-1 and J usage is TRBJ2-7; no firm D call. V dropped 3 bases and J dropped 2 bases, with 15 bases sitting between them. CDR3 length: 15 residues. CDR1 and CDR2 from the germline V gene are SGHRS and YFSETQ. The CDR3: CASSSWPEAPYEQYF. The CDR3 bases are TGCGCCAGCAGCTCCTGGCCCGAGGCCCCCTACGAGCAGTACTTC.

In this sample, this clonotype turned up many times. The chain joins TRBV5-5 to TRBJ1-1, with D unresolved. Between the trimmed V and J ends, which lost 4 bases and 1 base, there was a span of 11 bases. In germline, CDR1 is SGHKS, CDR2 YYEKEE (reference sequence). The length of the CDR3 is 14 residues. The chain's CDR3 is CASSPEGWNTEAFF. The CDR3 region has the DNA TGTGCCAGCAGCCCGGAAGGGTGGAACACTGAAGCTTTCTTT.

This chain uses TRBV27 with TRBJ1-2; 12 bases are shared with TRBD1. Looked up from germline, CDR1 is MNHEY and CDR2 is SMNVEV (reference sequence). The CDR3 extends over 14 amino acids. Trimming removed 3 bases from V and 7 bases from J; junction bases left unmatched: 3. CDR3 nucleotide sequence: TGTGCCAGCAGTTTCGGGGACAGGGGGCCTGGCTACACCTTC. This gives the protein CASSFGDRGPGYTF.

This clonotype has a handful of counts. This sequence joins TRBV6-2 or TRBV6-3 and TRBJ1-1, with 7 positions matching TRBD1. The trim removed 4 bases at V and 3 bases at J, leaving 5 bases unmatched. The CDR3 contains 14 residues. CDR1 and CDR2 from the germline V gene are MNHEY and SVGEGT. The CDR3 spells CASSSSGTDTEAFF. The CDR3 nucleotides read TGTGCCAGCAGTTCCTCCGGGACAGACACTGAAGCTTTCTTT.

This clonotype was observed a few times. The chain joins TRBV20-1 to TRBJ2-3; 11 nucleotides agree with TRBD2. V was clipped by 6 bases and J by 3 bases; unmatched bases: 5. Germline CDR1 and CDR2: DFQATT and SNEGSKA (reference sequence). The CDR3 is 14 residues long. The CDR3 nucleotides are TGCAGTGCAGAAACTAGCGGGAGAACAGATACGCAGTATTTT. Its protein is CSAETSGRTDTQYF.

The chain couples TRBV18 to TRBJ2-3, with D maybe TRBD2 (6 bases). Per germline, CDR1 KGHSH and CDR2 LQKENI. The length of the CDR3 is 16 residues. V was pared by 3 bases and J by 6 bases, with 19 bases between. This CDR3 reads CASSPEASAGRDTQYF. CDR3 DNA sequence: TGTGCCAGCTCACCCGAAGCTAGCGCCGGCAGGGATACGCAGTATTTT.

The sample holds many counts of this clonotype. The chain combines TRBV27 with TRBJ2-7; a weak D match, TRBD1 (6 bases). Germline lookup yields CDR1 MNHEY and CDR2 SMNVEV (reference sequence). The ends were cut back, 3 bases at V and 7 bases at J, with 16 bases in the middle. This CDR3 region has 14 residues. CDR3 DNA: TGTGCCAGCAGTTTGAGGCAGCGCAGGGGAGAGCAGTACTTC. Translating gives CASSLRQRRGEQYF.

In this sample, this clonotype turned up a few times. The rearrangement links TRBV18 to TRBJ2-7; TRBD2 is a possible D gene (5 bases). CDR3 length equals 13 residues. Looked up from germline, CDR1 is KGHSH and CDR2 is LQKENI. Trimming stripped 3 bases from V and 0 bases from J, with 6 bases between. CDR3 coding DNA: TGTGCCAGCTCACCGGGGAGCTCCTACGAGCAGTACTTC. It codes for CASSPGSSYEQYF.

In this sample, this clonotype turned up once. Its ends do not fully match the called genes, so a read error is possible. V is TRBV2 and J is TRBJ2-4, with a weak D call TRBD1 (5 bases). Germline-derived CDR1 and CDR2 are SNHLY and FYNNEI. The CDR3 contains 14 residues. The CDR3 loop is CTSLLDSAKNIQYF. DNA of the CDR3: TGTACCAGCCTCCTCGACAGCGCCAAAAACATTCAGTACTTC.

CDR3 sequence (DNA): TGTGCCAGCAGCGTCGCCCCTAATGAAAAACTGTTTTTT. This translates into CASSVAPNEKLFF. The chain combines TRBV9 with TRBJ1-4; D is unresolved. Germline V gene sequence: CDR1 SGDLS, CDR2 YYNGEE. CDR3 length: 13 amino acids. V was cut by 2 bases and J by 3 bases, with 5 bases left in between.

J is TRBJ2-3 and V is TRBV7-9; no definite D call. Germline CDR1 and CDR2: SEHNR and FQNEAQ (reference sequence). The CDR3 covers 11 residues. Trimming pared 5 bases from V and 6 bases from J, leaving 6 bases between. The CDR3, as DNA: TGTGCCAGCAGCAGGTCGGATACGCAGTATTTT. This sequence encodes CASSRSDTQYF.

The chain is built from TRBV24-1 and TRBJ2-3; unclear D gene. The V end was cut by 3 bases, the J end by 6 bases, with 6 bases between. The CDR3 is made up of 12 amino acids. CDR1 is KGHDR, CDR2 SFDVKD, per germline. DNA of the CDR3: TGTGCCACCAGTGATAATTTGGATACGCAGTATTTT. Amino acids: CATSDNLDTQYF.

This sequence joins TRBV11-3 and TRBJ2-3; no definite D call. Germline CDR1 reads SGHNT; CDR2 reads YENEEA. The length of the CDR3 is 14 residues. V was shortened by 5 bases and J by 0 bases, with 9 bases between the two germline ends. The CDR3 DNA reads TGTGCCAGCAGCCCCACCCTGAGCACAGATACGCAGTATTTT. As protein: CASSPTLSTDTQYF.

This clonotype came up many times. An end of the junction differs from the germline gene, which may be a read error. The genes are TRBV19 and TRBJ1-6; the D gene is possibly TRBD1 (5 bases). The CDR3 is made up of 17 amino acids. The V gene's germline CDR1 is LNHDA and CDR2 SQIVND (reference sequence). The CDR3 spells CASSTRPLSGSESFGSF. The CDR3 DNA reads as TGTGCCAGTAGTACTCGCCCCTTGTCAGGGTCCGAAAGTTTCGGTTCGTTT.

The gene calls are TRBV5-1 and TRBJ1-1; D is perhaps TRBD1 (5 bases). The V and J ends lost 4 bases and 1 base respectively, with 11 bases between them. The V gene's germline CDR1 is SGHRS and CDR2 YFSETQ. CDR3 length: 14 amino acids. The CDR3 region is CASSTDGQNTEAFF. In nucleotides, the CDR3 is TGCGCCAGCAGCACGGACGGACAGAACACTGAAGCTTTCTTT.

This chain links TRBV20-1 with TRBJ1-1; D is unclear. The CDR3 has 14 amino acids. Germline values: CDR1 DFQATT, CDR2 SNEGSKA (reference sequence). V was clipped by 3 bases and J by 0 bases, with 11 bases between them. CDR3 nucleotide sequence: TGCAGTGCTAGGCCTTACCTTATGAACACTGAAGCTTTCTTT. Protein sequence: CSARPYLMNTEAFF.

A few counts support this clonotype. The rearrangement links TRBV24-1 to TRBJ2-6, with D possibly matching TRBD1 (5 bases). V lost 10 bases to trimming and J lost 0 bases, with 15 bases between them. Germline lookup yields CDR1 KGHDR and CDR2 SFDVKD. CDR3 length: 16 amino acids. CDR3 in DNA: TGTGCCACTATGACAGCCGAGCCCTCTGGGGCCAACGTCCTGACTTTC. This encodes CATMTAEPSGANVLTF.

V usage is TRBV3-1 and J usage is TRBJ1-1, with D unclear. CDR3 length: 13 amino acids. The germline V and J ends were trimmed by 0 bases and 7 bases, with 9 bases remaining between them. Germline V gene lookup returns CDR1 LGHDT and CDR2 YNNKEL (reference sequence). CDR3 nucleotide sequence: TGTGCCAGCAGCCAAGAAGCGAAGATTGAAGCTTTCTTT. It yields the protein CASSQEAKIEAFF.